This TCR beta chain stems from a study of blood T cell repertoires in COVID-19. Study in general: Donors in the United States, Italy and Spain gave samples during acute or convalescent COVID-19.

Assay used: immunoSEQ multiplex PCR; TCRdb lists only in-frame clones, some missing. In the table there are about 160,000 clones, around 85% of which are singletons. V shed 0 bases and J shed 2 bases, with 8 bases lying between them. This CDR3 is built from 15 residues. Germline loops: CDR1 LNHNV, CDR2 YYDKDF (reference sequence). V gene TRBV15 combines with J gene TRBJ1-3; possible D gene TRBD1, 6 bases. What was sequenced was peripheral blood. The receptor comes from a man at least 80 years old with COVID-19, enrolled during active disease. For the CDR3, the DNA is TGTGCCACCAGCAGAGATCGGACAGCTGGAAACACCATATATTTT. This translates into CATSRDRTAGNTIYF.